The clone carrying this T cell receptor beta chain was seen repeatedly, ten times or more. The antigen remains unidentified. The data derive from a study of T-cell reconstitution after alpha-beta-depleted transplantation in children. Study-wide results and limits: Reportedly, roughly two months post-transplant, alpha-beta T cells arose from several hundred expanded graft clones. Several patients had high TCRbeta diversity at day 60; it came from surviving recipient T cells and thymic progenitors.

From germline, CDR1 is SGHTA and CDR2 FQGTGA. Trimming took 5 bases from V and 8 from J, leaving 15 bases between them. The CDR3 loop spans 14 amino acids. Construction of the TCRbeta library involved unique molecular identifiers. One entry per CDR3 protein results from TCRdb running MiXCR on the PCR reads. The sample consists of 25,000 to 35,000 distinct CDR3 sequences, about 7% of them appearing once. Sequencing was performed on peripheral blood, taken 60 days after TCRalphabeta/CD19-depleted stem cell transplant. The sequence was collected from a child less than two years old who had a stem cell transplant for acute myeloid leukemia, so the T cells may come from the graft donor. The genes are TRBV7-3 and TRBJ1-4; TRBD1 is a possible D gene (5 bases). The CDR3 DNA reads TGTGCCAGCAGCGGGGACGGACGAGAAGAAAAACTGTTTTTT. This translates into CASSGDGREEKLFF.